This T cell receptor (beta chain) originates from a study of kidney transplant recipient with SARS-CoV-2 infection. The CDR3 has 14 residues. CDR1 MGHRA and CDR2 YSYEKL come from the germline V gene. The germline V and J ends were trimmed by 6 bases and 6 bases, with 17 bases remaining between them. MiXCR, applied by TCRdb to the reads, yields one record per CDR3 protein. The sample contains under 250,000 distinct CDR3 sequences, more than 25% of which appear only once. The sample holds many counts of this clonotype. The V and J genes are TRBV4-1 and TRBJ1-1, with TRBD1 as a possible D gene (6 bases). The sample here was a blood sample, taken at baseline and between days 110 and 120 from a kidney transplant recipient. This TCR was recovered from a male patient aged 30 to 40 who had COVID-19 and was a kidney transplant recipient. Certain T cells may be donor cells from the graft. The CDR3 spells CASRLNRVESEAFF. CDR3 DNA sequence: TGCGCCAGCAGACTAAACAGGGTTGAGTCTGAAGCTTTCTTT.